These 9 T cell receptor beta chains originate from one sample sequenced in a study of blood T cell repertoires in COVID-19. Generated by immunoSEQ multiplex PCR, the TCRdb table keeps only in-frame clones and is missing some. The table includes 250,000 or so clones, 88% detected once. Sequenced sample: PBMCs or T cells enriched from blood (not recorded which). The receptors here all came from a woman between 40 and 50 years old with acute COVID-19.

The CDR3, as DNA: TGTGCCAGCAGTTACTCGAGGGGGCGAGCTGAAGCTTTCTTT. It translates to CASSYSRGRAEAFF. This chain uses TRBV6-5 with TRBJ1-1; 7 nucleotides line up with TRBD1. CDR1 MNHEY and CDR2 SVGAGI come from the germline V gene. J was trimmed by 6 bases and V by 0 bases; bases with no gene match: 4. The CDR3 length is 14 residues.

The chain is built from TRBV18 and TRBJ1-1, with TRBD1 matching over 9 bases. CDR3 length equals 17 residues. Germline assignment: CDR1 KGHSH and CDR2 LQKENI. The V segment lost 3 bases and the J segment 1 base; nucleotides outside the gene matches: 9. The CDR3 spells CASSPTHVGQGNTEAFF. In DNA form, the CDR3 reads TGTGCCAGCTCACCCACCCATGTGGGACAGGGGAACACTGAAGCTTTCTTT.

V usage is TRBV10-3 and J usage is TRBJ2-3; D not certain. Trimming left V 4 bases short and J 3 bases short, with 8 bases between. The CDR3 extends over 13 amino acids. Germline loops: CDR1 ENHRY, CDR2 SYGVKD. This CDR3 reads CAISGAATDTQYF. The CDR3 DNA sequence: TGTGCCATCAGTGGGGCTGCTACAGATACGCAGTATTTT.

The sample holds a few counts of this clone. The chain recombines TRBV5-1 with TRBJ2-3; 16 bases are a match to TRBD2. Per the germline V gene, CDR1 is SGHRS and CDR2 is YFSETQ. CDR3 length equals 18 residues. V dropped 3 bases and J dropped 6; count of bases not matched to a gene: 10. CDR3 DNA sequence: TGCGCCAGCAGCTCGGGACTAGCGGGAGGGCCTCAGACGGATACGCAGTATTTT. As protein: CASSSGLAGGPQTDTQYF.

The chain uses TRBV5-1 and TRBJ2-7; 10 bases line up with TRBD2. Per the germline V gene, CDR1 is SGHRS and CDR2 is YFSETQ. This CDR3 comprises 17 residues. Losses at the gene ends were 0 bases for V and 2 bases for J; bases not matched to a gene: 8. The CDR3 region has the DNA TGCGCCAGCAGCTTGGGACTAGCGGGCCCCTCAACCTACGAGCAGTACTTC. It specifies CASSLGLAGPSTYEQYF.

CDR3 coding DNA: TGTGCCAGCAGCAGAGCCCCCGGGACAGGCACTAACTATGGCTACACCTTC. As protein: CASSRAPGTGTNYGYTF. The chain has TRBV7-9 and TRBJ1-2; 8 bases line up with TRBD1. The CDR3 has 17 amino acids. Looked up from germline, CDR1 is SEHNR and CDR2 is FQNEAQ (reference sequence). The trim removed 5 bases at V and 0 bases at J, leaving 11 bases unmatched.

This clone was recorded once. The chain couples TRBV5-6 to TRBJ1-3; D not certain. CDR1 and CDR2 from the germline V gene are SGHDT and YYEEEE. The CDR3 contains 14 residues. Trimming left V 0 bases short and J 5 bases short, with 9 bases between. The DNA for the CDR3 is TGTGCCAGCAGCTTGGGGACGGGGAGAAACACCATATATTTT. Residues: CASSLGTGRNTIYF.

This clone is a singleton in its sample. This chain links TRBV4-3 with TRBJ1-2, with D unresolved. The V gene lost 1 base and the J gene lost 6 bases, with 9 bases spanning the gap. In germline, CDR1 is LGHNA, CDR2 YSLEER. CDR3 length: 13 residues. The chain's CDR3 is CASSQAGFDGYTF. Written as DNA, the CDR3 is TGCGCCAGCAGCCAAGCGGGGTTTGATGGCTACACCTTC.

The gene calls are TRBV12-3 or TRBV12-4 and TRBJ2-5, with D unresolved. Trimming took 7 bases from V and 5 from J, leaving 14 bases between them. The CDR3 totals 13 residues. CDR3 sequence: CASTRIPRETQYF. DNA of the CDR3: TGTGCCAGCACCCGAATTCCACGGGAGACCCAGTACTTC.